This TCR beta chain was recovered during a study of shared clonotypes between healthy human individuals. The study, taken as a whole, reports: Rarefaction analysis demonstrated incomplete sorted-subset sequencing notwithstanding large depth.

Sequencing used immunoSEQ multiplex PCR; TCRdb keeps in-frame clones, though not all of them. Of approximately 2.1 million clones listed, approximately 93% are singletons. CDR3 length equals 16 residues. Germline lookup yields CDR1 SGHVS and CDR2 FQNEAQ. Trimming at V came to 4 bases and at J to 4 bases, leaving 11 bases not matched to a gene. Memory CD4+ cells were the fraction left after CD45RA+ naive selection. A note on this clone: Its target is not known.

Sequences were obtained from naive CD4+ T cells from PBMCs. Sample subset: CD45RA+ positively selected. This receptor was taken from a man younger than 35 in good health. Some clones in this sample may be carry-over from other donors' samples. The rearrangement links TRBV7-8 to TRBJ2-7, with 9 bases lining up with TRBD1. The CDR3 loop reads CASSSNPGQGGYEQYF. CDR3 nucleotide sequence: TGTGCCAGCAGCTCTAATCCGGGACAGGGAGGTTACGAGCAGTACTTC. The full variable domain, rest sourced from reference TRBV7-8 and TRBJ2-7, is GAGVSQSPRYKVAKRGQDVALRCDPISGHVSLFWYQQALGQGPEFLTYFQNEAQLDKSGLPSDRFFAERPEGSVSTLKIQRTQQEDSAVYLCASSSNPGQGGYEQYFGPGTRLTVT.